The 17 T cell receptor beta chains below were found in one sample sequenced in a study of technical replicates of blood from a handful of donors. TCRdb's copy holds only in-frame clones and misses some; the assay was immunoSEQ multiplex PCR. The sample records 10,000 to 15,000 clones, around 93% being singletons. The sample taken for sequencing was PBMCs. These receptors originate from a human donor in good health.

The gene calls are TRBV7-9 and TRBJ1-5; D might be TRBD1 (6 bases). Germline CDR1 SEHNR, CDR2 FQNEAQ (reference sequence). The ends were cut back, 3 bases at V and 9 bases at J, with 9 bases in the middle. The CDR3 has 12 amino acids. The CDR3 spells CASSFLTGPQHF. DNA of the CDR3: TGTGCCAGCAGCTTCCTGACAGGGCCCCAGCATTTT.

The rearrangement uses TRBV10-1 and TRBJ2-1, with 9 bases matching TRBD1. The V and J ends lost 6 bases and 6 bases, in that order; junction bases with no gene match: 6. Germline CDR1 and CDR2: WNHNN and SYGVQD (reference sequence). CDR3 length equals 14 residues. CDR3 loop: CASSGTGLSNEQFF. The DNA for the CDR3 is TGCGCCAGCAGCGGGACAGGGCTCAGCAATGAGCAGTTCTTC.

The V and J genes are TRBV18 and TRBJ2-3; TRBD2 might be the D (5 bases). CDR1 and CDR2 from the germline V gene are KGHSH and LQKENI. The CDR3 totals 13 residues. Trimming pared 3 bases from V and 6 bases from J, leaving 10 bases between. The CDR3 DNA sequence: TGTGCCAGCTCACCGACTCGGAGGGATACGCAGTATTTT. It encodes CASSPTRRDTQYF.

The CDR3 DNA reads TGCGCCAGCAGCTTGGCCGGCGGGGTGAACACTGAAGCTTTCTTT. The encoded protein is CASSLAGGVNTEAFF. This sequence joins TRBV5-1 and TRBJ1-1, with D hard to call. CDR3 size: 15 residues. The V end was cut by 0 bases, the J end by 0 bases, with 9 bases between. CDR1 and CDR2 (germline): SGHRS, YFSETQ.

The V call is TRBV7-8, the J call TRBJ2-1; the match to TRBD2 covers 9 bases. This CDR3 has 20 amino acids. Germline CDR1 is SGHVS and CDR2 is FQNEAQ. V trimming: 2 bases; J trimming: 6 bases; junction bases outside the gene matches: 20. CDR3 nucleotide sequence: TGTGCCAGCAGCTTAATCATTAGCGGGAGACCCCAAAAAGTCAGCAATGAGCAGTTCTTC. This gives the protein CASSLIISGRPQKVSNEQFF.

The chain uses TRBV5-6 and TRBJ1-1; D gene unclear. The CDR3 has 15 residues. Between the trimmed V and J ends, which lost 0 bases and 1 base, there was a span of 10 bases. The germline CDR1 and CDR2 sequences are SGHDT and YYEEEE. CDR3 sequence: CASSLGAKRNTEAFF. CDR3 nucleotides: TGTGCCAGCAGCTTGGGGGCCAAAAGGAACACTGAAGCTTTCTTT.

This chain uses TRBV5-1 with TRBJ1-2, with D possibly being TRBD1 (5 bases). The CDR3 has 16 residues. V was clipped by 4 bases and J by 1 base, with 17 bases between them. CDR1 SGHRS and CDR2 YFSETQ come from the germline V gene. CDR3 region: CASSTDRGEDNYGYTF. The CDR3, as DNA: TGCGCCAGCAGCACCGACAGAGGGGAGGATAACTATGGCTACACCTTC.

The rearrangement links TRBV6-5 to TRBJ2-3, with TRBD2 matching over 7 bases. The V gene's germline CDR1 is MNHEY and CDR2 SVGAGI. V dropped 5 bases and J dropped 6; count of bases not matched to a gene: 11. The CDR3 contains 15 residues. CDR3 bases: TGTGCCAGCAGTCCCGGACTAGACCTTCACGATACGCAGTATTTT. It is translated as CASSPGLDLHDTQYF.

The V gene is TRBV6-5, the J gene TRBJ2-7; TRBD2 matches at 11 bases. The germline gives CDR1 MNHEY, CDR2 SVGAGI. J gave up 3 bases and V 6 bases, and 4 bases lay outside the gene matches. The length of the CDR3 is 14 residues. CDR3 residues: CASRGLAVNYEQYF. As DNA, the CDR3 is TGTGCCAGCAGGGGACTAGCGGTAAACTACGAGCAGTACTTC.

The chain is built from TRBV2 and TRBJ1-5, with a tentative D call TRBD1 (6 bases). The CDR3 sequence is 13 residues long. The V end was cut by 7 bases, the J end by 4 bases, with 11 bases between. Germline CDR1 and CDR2: SNHLY and FYNNEI. The CDR3 region is CASKGVRNQPQHF. The CDR3 region has the DNA TGTGCCAGCAAGGGGGTTCGTAATCAGCCCCAGCATTTT.

This chain connects TRBV6-5 to TRBJ1-5, with 7 bases identical to TRBD1. With 6 bases clipped from V and 7 bases from J, the junction kept 6 bases outside the gene matches. Germline CDR1 MNHEY, CDR2 SVGAGI. This CDR3 is built from 13 residues. In DNA form, the CDR3 reads TGTGCCAGCAGCTCTCAGGGGGAACAGCCCCAGCATTTT. Encoded protein: CASSSQGEQPQHF.

This chain links TRBV19 with TRBJ1-1; the match to TRBD1 covers 10 bases. Germline loops: CDR1 LNHDA, CDR2 SQIVND (reference sequence). V was clipped by 7 bases and J by 1 base; unmatched bases: 3. The CDR3 is 14 residues long. The CDR3 sequence: CASIRTGGNTEAFF. CDR3 coding DNA: TGTGCCAGTATACGGACAGGGGGGAACACTGAAGCTTTCTTT.

This chain connects TRBV29-1 to TRBJ2-7; 7 nucleotides agree with TRBD1. The CDR3 runs 13 residues. CDR1 and CDR2 (germline): SQVTM, ANQGSEA. J gave up 5 bases and V 4 bases, and 8 bases lay outside the gene matches. CDR3: CSVAGQAVHEQYF. CDR3 sequence (DNA): TGCAGCGTTGCAGGACAGGCCGTCCACGAGCAGTACTTC.

The rearrangement uses TRBV19 and TRBJ1-3; no definite D call. From germline, CDR1 is LNHDA and CDR2 SQIVND (reference sequence). CDR3 length: 14 residues. Trimming stripped 3 bases from V and 0 bases from J, with 6 bases between. CDR3 sequence (DNA): TGTGCCAGTAGTATCGAGCGCTCTGGAAACACCATATATTTT. Translated: CASSIERSGNTIYF.

The chain combines TRBV5-1 with TRBJ1-3, with TRBD1 matching over 7 bases. Germline CDR1 reads SGHRS; CDR2 reads YFSETQ. The CDR3 loop spans 14 amino acids. Germline trimming cut 3 bases from V and 4 bases from J; bases unmatched to any gene: 4. The CDR3, as DNA: TGCGCCAGCAGCTCGACAGGGATAGGAAACACCATATATTTT. It encodes CASSSTGIGNTIYF.

CDR3 residues: CASSSQQNYGYTF. Here the CDR3 DNA reads TGTGCCAGCAGCTCACAGCAGAACTATGGCTACACCTTC. The V call is TRBV7-9, the J call TRBJ1-2; D is unclear. Germline V gene sequence: CDR1 SEHNR, CDR2 FQNEAQ (reference sequence). V was shortened by 4 bases and J by 2 bases, with 8 bases between the two germline ends. The CDR3 is 13 residues long.

The chain has TRBV14 and TRBJ2-3; perhaps TRBD2 as D (6 bases). The CDR3 loop spans 17 amino acids. Germline loops: CDR1 SGHDN, CDR2 FVKESK. V was shortened by 3 bases and J by 2 bases, with 18 bases between the two germline ends. Here the CDR3 DNA reads TGTGCCAGCAGCCATAGGATTCCGGGACTGACCACAGATACGCAGTATTTT. Encoded protein: CASSHRIPGLTTDTQYF.